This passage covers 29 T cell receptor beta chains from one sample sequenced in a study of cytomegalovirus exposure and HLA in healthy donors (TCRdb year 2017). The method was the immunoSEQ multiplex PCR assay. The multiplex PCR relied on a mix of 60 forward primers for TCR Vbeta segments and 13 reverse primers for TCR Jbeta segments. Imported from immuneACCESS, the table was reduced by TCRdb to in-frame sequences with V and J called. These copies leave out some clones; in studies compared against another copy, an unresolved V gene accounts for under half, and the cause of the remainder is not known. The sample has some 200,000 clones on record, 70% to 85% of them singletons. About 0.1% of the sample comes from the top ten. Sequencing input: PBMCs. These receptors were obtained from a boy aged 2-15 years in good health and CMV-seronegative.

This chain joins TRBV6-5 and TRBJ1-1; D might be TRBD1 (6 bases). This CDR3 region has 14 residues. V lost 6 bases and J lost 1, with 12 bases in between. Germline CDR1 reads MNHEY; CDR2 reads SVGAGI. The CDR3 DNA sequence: TGTGCCAGCAGGGTTGGGACACCGAACACTGAAGCTTTCTTT. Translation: CASRVGTPNTEAFF.

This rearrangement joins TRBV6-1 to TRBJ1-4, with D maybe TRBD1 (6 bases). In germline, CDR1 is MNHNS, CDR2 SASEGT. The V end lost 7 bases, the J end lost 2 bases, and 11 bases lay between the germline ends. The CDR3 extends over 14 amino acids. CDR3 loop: CASTGGGTNEKLFF. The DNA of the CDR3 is TGTGCCAGCACGGGGGGCGGCACTAATGAAAAACTGTTTTTT.

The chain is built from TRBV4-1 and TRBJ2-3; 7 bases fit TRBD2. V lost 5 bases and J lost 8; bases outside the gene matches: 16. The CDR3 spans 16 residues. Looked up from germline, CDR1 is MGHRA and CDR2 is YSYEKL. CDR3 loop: CASSRAHGTTLATQYF. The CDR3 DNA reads TGCGCCAGCAGCAGGGCCCACGGGACTACCCTTGCTACGCAGTATTTT.

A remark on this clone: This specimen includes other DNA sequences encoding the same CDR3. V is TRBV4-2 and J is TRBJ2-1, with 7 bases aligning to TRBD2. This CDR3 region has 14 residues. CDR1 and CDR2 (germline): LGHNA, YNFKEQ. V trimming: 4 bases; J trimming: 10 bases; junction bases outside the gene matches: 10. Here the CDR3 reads CASSLGLQFGEQFF. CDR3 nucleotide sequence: TGTGCCAGCAGCCTGGGACTACAATTCGGCGAGCAGTTCTTC.

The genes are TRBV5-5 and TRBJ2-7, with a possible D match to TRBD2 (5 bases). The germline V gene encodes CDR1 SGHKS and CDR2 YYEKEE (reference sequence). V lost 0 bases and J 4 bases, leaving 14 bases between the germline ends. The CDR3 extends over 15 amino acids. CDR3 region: CASSLDGSTKYEQYF. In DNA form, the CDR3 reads TGTGCCAGCAGCTTGGATGGGTCGACTAAGTACGAGCAGTACTTC.

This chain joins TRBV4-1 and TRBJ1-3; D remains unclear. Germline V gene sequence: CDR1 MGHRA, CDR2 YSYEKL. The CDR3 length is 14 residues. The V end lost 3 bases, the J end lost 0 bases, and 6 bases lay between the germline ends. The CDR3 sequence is CASSQDSSGNTIYF. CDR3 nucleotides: TGCGCCAGCAGCCAGGACTCCTCTGGAAACACCATATATTTT.

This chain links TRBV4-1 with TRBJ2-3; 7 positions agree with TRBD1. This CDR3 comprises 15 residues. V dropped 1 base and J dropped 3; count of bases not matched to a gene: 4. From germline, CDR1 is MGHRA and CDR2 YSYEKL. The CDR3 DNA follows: TGCGCCAGCAGCCAAGGACAGGGAAGGACAGATACGCAGTATTTT. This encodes CASSQGQGRTDTQYF.

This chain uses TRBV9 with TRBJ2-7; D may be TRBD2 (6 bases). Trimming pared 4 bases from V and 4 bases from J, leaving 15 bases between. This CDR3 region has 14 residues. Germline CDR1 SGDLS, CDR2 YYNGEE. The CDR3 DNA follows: TGTGCCAGCAGCCCTAGCCTTGGAGGGTACGAGCAGTACTTC. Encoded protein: CASSPSLGGYEQYF.

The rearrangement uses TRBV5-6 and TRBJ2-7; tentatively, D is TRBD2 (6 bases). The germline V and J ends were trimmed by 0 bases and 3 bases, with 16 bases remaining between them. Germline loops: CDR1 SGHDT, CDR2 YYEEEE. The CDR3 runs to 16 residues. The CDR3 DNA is TGTGCCAGCAGCTTGGAGCCGGGACTCACCTACTACGAGCAGTACTTC. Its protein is CASSLEPGLTYYEQYF.

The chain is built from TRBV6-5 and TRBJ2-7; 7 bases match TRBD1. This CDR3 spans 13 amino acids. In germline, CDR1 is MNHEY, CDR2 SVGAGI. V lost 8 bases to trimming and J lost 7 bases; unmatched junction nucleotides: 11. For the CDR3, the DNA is TGTGCCAGCTCTAGGACAGGTCTAAAGGAGCAGTACTTC. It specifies CASSRTGLKEQYF.

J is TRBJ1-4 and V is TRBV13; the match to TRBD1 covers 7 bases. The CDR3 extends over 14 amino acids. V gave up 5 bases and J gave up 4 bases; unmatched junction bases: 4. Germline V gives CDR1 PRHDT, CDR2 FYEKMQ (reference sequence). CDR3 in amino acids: CASSPGDSNEKLFF. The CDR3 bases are TGTGCCAGCAGCCCCGGGGACAGTAATGAAAAACTGTTTTTT.

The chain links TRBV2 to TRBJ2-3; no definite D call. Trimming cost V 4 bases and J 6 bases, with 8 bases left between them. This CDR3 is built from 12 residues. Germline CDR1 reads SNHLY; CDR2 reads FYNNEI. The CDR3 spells CASSGGEDTQYF. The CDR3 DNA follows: TGTGCCAGCAGTGGAGGCGAGGATACGCAGTATTTT.

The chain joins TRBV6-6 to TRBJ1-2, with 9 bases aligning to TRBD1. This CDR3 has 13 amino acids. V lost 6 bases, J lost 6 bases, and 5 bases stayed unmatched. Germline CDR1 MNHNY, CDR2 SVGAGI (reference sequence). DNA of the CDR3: TGTGCCAGCAGGCAAGGGACAGGGAATGGCTACACCTTC. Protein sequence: CASRQGTGNGYTF.

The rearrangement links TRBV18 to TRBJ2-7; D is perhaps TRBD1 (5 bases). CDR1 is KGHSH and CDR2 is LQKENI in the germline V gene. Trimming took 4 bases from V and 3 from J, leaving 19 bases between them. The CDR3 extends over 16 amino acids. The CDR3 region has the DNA TGTGCCAGCTCACATAAGGTACAGGCCTTCCGCTACGAGCAGTACTTC. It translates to CASSHKVQAFRYEQYF.

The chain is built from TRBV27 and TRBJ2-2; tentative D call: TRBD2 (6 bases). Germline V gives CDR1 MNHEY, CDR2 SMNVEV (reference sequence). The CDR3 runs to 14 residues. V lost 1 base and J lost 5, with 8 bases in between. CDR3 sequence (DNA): TGTGCCAGCAGTTTATATGCGGGAACCGGGGAGCTGTTTTTT. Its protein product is CASSLYAGTGELFF.

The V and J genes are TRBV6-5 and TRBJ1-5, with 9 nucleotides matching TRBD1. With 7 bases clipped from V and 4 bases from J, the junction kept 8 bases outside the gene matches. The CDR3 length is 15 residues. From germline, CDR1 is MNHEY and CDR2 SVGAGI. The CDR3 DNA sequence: TGTGCCAGCACTCCCGGGACAGGGAAAAATCAGCCCCAGCATTTT. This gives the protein CASTPGTGKNQPQHF.

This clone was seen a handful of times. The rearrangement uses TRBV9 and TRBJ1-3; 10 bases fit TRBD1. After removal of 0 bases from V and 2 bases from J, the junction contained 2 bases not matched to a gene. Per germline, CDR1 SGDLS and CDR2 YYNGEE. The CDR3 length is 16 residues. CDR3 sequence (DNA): TGTGCCAGCAGCGTAGCAGGGACAGGGGCTGGAAACACCATATATTTT. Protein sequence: CASSVAGTGAGNTIYF.

Here the CDR3 reads CASSQDGTGGGTDTQYF. CDR3 DNA sequence: TGTGCCAGCAGCCAAGATGGGACGGGGGGGGGCACAGATACGCAGTATTTT. This rearrangement joins TRBV4-2 to TRBJ2-3, with 8 bases that match TRBD2. The CDR3 totals 17 residues. Trimming at V came to 0 bases and at J to 1 base, leaving 6 bases not matched to a gene. In germline, CDR1 is LGHNA, CDR2 YNFKEQ.

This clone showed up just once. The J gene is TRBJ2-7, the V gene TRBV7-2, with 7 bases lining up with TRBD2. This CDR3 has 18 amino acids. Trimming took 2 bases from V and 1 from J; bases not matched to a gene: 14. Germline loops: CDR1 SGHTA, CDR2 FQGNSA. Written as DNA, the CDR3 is TGTGCCAGCAGCTTATGGGGATCGGGGGGTACCCTATCCTACGAGCAGTACTTC. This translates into CASSLWGSGGTLSYEQYF.

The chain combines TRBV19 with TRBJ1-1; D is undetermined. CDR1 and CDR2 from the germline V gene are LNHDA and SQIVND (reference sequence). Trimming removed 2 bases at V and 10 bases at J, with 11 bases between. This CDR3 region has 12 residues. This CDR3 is CASSITWGGAFF. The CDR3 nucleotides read TGTGCCAGTAGTATAACATGGGGAGGAGCTTTCTTT.

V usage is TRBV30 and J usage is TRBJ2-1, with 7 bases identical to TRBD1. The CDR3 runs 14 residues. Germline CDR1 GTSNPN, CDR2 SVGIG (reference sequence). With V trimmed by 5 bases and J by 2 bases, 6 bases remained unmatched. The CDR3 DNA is TGTGCCTGGTCAAAGACAGGGCCCTACAATGAGCAGTTCTTC. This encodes CAWSKTGPYNEQFF.

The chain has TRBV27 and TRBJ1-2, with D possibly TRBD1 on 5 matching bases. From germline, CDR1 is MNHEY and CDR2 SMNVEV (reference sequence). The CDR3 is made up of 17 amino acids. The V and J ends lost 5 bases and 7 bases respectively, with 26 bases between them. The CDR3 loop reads CASSGLGGRITVSGYTF. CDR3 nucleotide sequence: TGTGCCAGCAGTGGACTCGGGGGTCGCATTACAGTGAGTGGCTACACCTTC.

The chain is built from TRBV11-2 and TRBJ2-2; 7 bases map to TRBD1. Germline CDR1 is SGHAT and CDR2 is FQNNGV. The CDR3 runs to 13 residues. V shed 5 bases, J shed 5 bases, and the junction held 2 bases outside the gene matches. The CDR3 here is CASSTQGTGELFF. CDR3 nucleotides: TGTGCCAGCAGCACACAGGGGACCGGGGAGCTGTTTTTT.

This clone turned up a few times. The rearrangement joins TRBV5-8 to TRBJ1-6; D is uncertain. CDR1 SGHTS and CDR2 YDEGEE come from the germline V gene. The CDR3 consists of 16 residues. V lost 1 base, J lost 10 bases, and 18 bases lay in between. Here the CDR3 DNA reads TGTGCCAGCAGCTTGTTATTTAGGCGACTTGAATCACCCCTCCACTTT. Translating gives CASSLLFRRLESPLHF.

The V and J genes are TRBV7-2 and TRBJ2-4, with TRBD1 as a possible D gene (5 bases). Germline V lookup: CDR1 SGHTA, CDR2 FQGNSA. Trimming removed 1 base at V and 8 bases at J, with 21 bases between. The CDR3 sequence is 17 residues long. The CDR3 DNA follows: TGTGCCAGCAGCTTAGGTAGCACAGGATCCCCATCCTACATTCAGTACTTC. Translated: CASSLGSTGSPSYIQYF.

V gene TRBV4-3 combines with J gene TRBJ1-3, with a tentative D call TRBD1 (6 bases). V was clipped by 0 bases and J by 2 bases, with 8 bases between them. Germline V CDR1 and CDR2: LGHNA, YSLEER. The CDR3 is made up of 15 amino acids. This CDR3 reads CASSQDKGAGNTIYF. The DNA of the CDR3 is TGCGCCAGCAGCCAAGATAAGGGGGCTGGAAACACCATATATTTT.

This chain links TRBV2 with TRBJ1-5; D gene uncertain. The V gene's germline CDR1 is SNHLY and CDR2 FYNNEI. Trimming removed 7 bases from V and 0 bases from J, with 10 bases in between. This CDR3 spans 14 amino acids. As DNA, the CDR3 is TGTGCCAGCAACGGACTCTTTAGCAATCAGCCCCAGCATTTT. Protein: CASNGLFSNQPQHF.

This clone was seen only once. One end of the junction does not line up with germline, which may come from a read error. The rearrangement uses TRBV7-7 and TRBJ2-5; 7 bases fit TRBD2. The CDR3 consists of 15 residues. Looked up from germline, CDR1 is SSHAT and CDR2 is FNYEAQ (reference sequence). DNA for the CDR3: TGTGCTAGCAGCCCGGGGTTGGGGGGGGGAGAGACCCAGTACTTC. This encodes CASSPGLGGGETQYF. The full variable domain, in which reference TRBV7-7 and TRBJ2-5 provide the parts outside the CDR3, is GAGVSQSPRYKVTKRGQDVTLRCDPISSHATLYWYQQALGQGPEFLTYFNYEAQPDKSGLPSDRFSAERPEGSISTLTIQRTEQRDSAMYRCASSPGLGGGETQYFGPGTRLLVL.

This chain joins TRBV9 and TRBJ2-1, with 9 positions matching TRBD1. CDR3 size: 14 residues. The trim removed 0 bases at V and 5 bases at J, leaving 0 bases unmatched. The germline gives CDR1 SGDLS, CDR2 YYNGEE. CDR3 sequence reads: CASSVGTGDNEQFF. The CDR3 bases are TGTGCCAGCAGCGTAGGGACAGGGGACAATGAGCAGTTCTTC.